This T cell receptor beta chain emerged from a study of cytomegalovirus exposure and HLA in healthy donors. The assay was immunoSEQ multiplex PCR, and TCRdb's table has in-frame clones only and misses some. The sample holds hundreds of thousands of clones, 86% seen once. CDR1 and CDR2 (germline): SGHRS, YFSETQ. Trimming removed 4 bases at V and 0 bases at J, with 20 bases between. This CDR3 is 17 amino acids long. This clone was seen only once. The receptor's source is a woman between 18 and 29 years old in good health and CMV-seronegative. Specimen: PBMCs. The rearrangement uses TRBV5-1 and TRBJ2-7, with TRBD2 as a possible D gene (6 bases). CDR3 sequence: CASSLGGGGVFSYEQYF. CDR3 nucleotide sequence: TGCGCCAGCAGCCTGGGAGGTGGCGGGGTATTCTCCTACGAGCAGTACTTC.